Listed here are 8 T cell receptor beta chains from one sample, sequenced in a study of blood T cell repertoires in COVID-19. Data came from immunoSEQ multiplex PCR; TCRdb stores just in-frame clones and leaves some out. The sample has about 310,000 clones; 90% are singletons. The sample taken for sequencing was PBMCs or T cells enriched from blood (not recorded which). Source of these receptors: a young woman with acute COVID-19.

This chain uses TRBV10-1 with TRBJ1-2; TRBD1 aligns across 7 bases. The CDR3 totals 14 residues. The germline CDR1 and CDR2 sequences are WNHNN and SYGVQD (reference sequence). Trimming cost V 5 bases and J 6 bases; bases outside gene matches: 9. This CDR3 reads CASSPGTVRDGYTF. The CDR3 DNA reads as TGCGCCAGCAGTCCCGGGACAGTAAGGGATGGCTACACCTTC.

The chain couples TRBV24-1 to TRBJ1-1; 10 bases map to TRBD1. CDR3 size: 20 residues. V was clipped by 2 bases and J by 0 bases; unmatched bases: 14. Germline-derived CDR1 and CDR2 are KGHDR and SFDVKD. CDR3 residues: CATSDSTDLRTGGMNTEAFF. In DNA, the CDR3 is TGTGCCACCAGTGATTCGACCGACCTACGGACAGGGGGAATGAACACTGAAGCTTTCTTT.

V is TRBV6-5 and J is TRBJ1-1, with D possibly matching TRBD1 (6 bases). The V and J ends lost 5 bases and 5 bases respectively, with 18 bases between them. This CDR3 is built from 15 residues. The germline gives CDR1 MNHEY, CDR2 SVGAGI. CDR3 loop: CASSRTGSDRTEAFF. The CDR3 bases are TGTGCCAGCAGTCGTACAGGGAGTGATCGAACTGAAGCTTTCTTT.

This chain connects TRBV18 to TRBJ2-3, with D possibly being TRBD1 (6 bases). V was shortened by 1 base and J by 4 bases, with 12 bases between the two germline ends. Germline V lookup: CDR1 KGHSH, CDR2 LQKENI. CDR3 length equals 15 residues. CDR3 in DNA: TGTGCCAGCTCACCACAGGGGGTCACGGCAGATACGCAGTATTTT. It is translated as CASSPQGVTADTQYF.

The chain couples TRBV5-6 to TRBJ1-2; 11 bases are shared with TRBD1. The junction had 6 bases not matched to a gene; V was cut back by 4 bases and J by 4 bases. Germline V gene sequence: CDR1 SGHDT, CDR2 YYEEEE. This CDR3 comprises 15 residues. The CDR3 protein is CASSAGTGGSYGYTF. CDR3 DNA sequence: TGTGCCAGCAGCGCCGGGACAGGGGGTTCCTATGGCTACACCTTC.

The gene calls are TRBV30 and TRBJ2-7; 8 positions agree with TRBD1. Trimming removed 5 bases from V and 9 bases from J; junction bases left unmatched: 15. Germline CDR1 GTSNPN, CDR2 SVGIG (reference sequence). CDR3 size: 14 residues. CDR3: CAWGYRDRFDAQYF. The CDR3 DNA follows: TGTGCCTGGGGCTACCGGGACAGGTTCGATGCGCAGTACTTC.

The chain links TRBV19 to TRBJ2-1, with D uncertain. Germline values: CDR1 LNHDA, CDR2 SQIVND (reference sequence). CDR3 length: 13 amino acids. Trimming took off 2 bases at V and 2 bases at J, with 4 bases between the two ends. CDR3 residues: CASSIITYNEQFF. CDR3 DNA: TGTGCCAGTAGTATAATCACCTACAATGAGCAGTTCTTC.

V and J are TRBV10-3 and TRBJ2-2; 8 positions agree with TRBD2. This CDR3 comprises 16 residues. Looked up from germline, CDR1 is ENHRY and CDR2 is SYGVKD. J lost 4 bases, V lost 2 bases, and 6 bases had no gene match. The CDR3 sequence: CAISEDGRAFTGELFF. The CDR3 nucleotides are TGTGCCATCAGTGAGGACGGGAGGGCCTTCACCGGGGAGCTGTTTTTT.